This T cell receptor (beta chain) was recovered during a study of blood T cell repertoires in COVID-19. Overall study context: The origin of the acute and convalescent COVID-19 samples was the United States, Italy and Spain.

Sequenced by immunoSEQ multiplex PCR; TCRdb stores in-frame clones only, minus some. Of roughly 90,000 clones in the sample, about 89% are singletons; the top ten hold around 1.1%. The sample was peripheral blood. This receptor was taken from a human donor in a cohort sampled during active COVID-19.

Written as DNA, the CDR3 is TGTGCCAGCGGCTTAAACCTTTGGCAGGGTCAACAGCCCCAGCATTTT. As protein: CASGLNLWQGQQPQHF. This rearrangement joins TRBV21-1 to TRBJ1-5; the table's TRBD1 call for D was not verified on the DNA. TRBV21-1 has pseudogene status. The CDR3 has 16 residues.